This T cell receptor (beta chain) was sequenced during a study of T cell changes during pregnancy in multiple sclerosis. V gave up 2 bases and J gave up 7 bases; unmatched junction bases: 0. The CDR3 has 15 amino acids. The germline V gene encodes CDR1 MNHEY and CDR2 SMNVEV (reference sequence). Measured with immunoSEQ multiplex PCR; TCRdb has only the in-frame clones, and not every one. The sample lists 70,000 to 95,000 clones, 75% to 95% occurring once. The source material was CD4+ T cells from peripheral blood mononuclear cells, sampled in the second trimester of pregnancy. This sequence originates from a female donor with multiple sclerosis, enrolled in a pregnancy study. This chain joins TRBV27 and TRBJ2-1, with 15 nucleotides matching TRBD2. Here the CDR3 reads CASSLGTSGRNEQFF. CDR3 nucleotide sequence: TGTGCCAGCAGTTTAGGGACTAGCGGGAGGAATGAGCAGTTCTTC.